This T cell receptor beta chain is from a study of blood T cells in healthy people across ages. Turning to the study itself: The template switching approach captured approximately one barcoded beta molecule for every two T cells.

Findings and caveats of the study: Long-lived donors exceeded aged donors in naive CD4+ cells and diversity.

Aged roughly 6 to 100, donors were systemically healthy Caucasians from Russia. PBMCs, at least 7 million per sample, were isolated. A note on this clonotype: Its antigen is not known.

Together with a sample-barcoded 5' primer, a J-beta primer mix was included in a second PCR lasting roughly 6 to 12 cycles. TCRdb passed the 5' RACE reads through MiXCR, listing each CDR3 protein once. Of fewer than 900,000 distinct CDR3 sequences listed, 45% to 50% are singletons. The V gene's germline CDR1 is SGHTA and CDR2 FQGNSA. This CDR3 has 14 residues. V was pared by 5 bases and J by 1 base, with 11 bases between. This TCR came from a woman aged 55-70 years in good health. The genes are TRBV7-2 and TRBJ2-5; D is unclear. Specimen: blood. DNA of the CDR3: TGTGCCAGCAGCCGGACGGCAGTCCAAGAGACCCAGTACTTC. Protein product: CASSRTAVQETQYF.